This T cell receptor beta chain is drawn from a study of siplizumab effects on memory and regulatory T cells. General study points: Naive T cells seemed more diverse than memory cells; they also seemed major alloresponse contributors. The study found that mappable alloreactive CD4+ clones averaged approximately 69% Treg-derived with siplizumab and roughly 27% in controls. A minor fraction of alloreactive clones, and no more, mapped to unstimulated subsets.

Per the germline V gene, CDR1 is SGHTA and CDR2 is FQGTGA. The CDR3 totals 16 residues. Clones were read by immunoSEQ multiplex PCR, and TCRdb kept only the in-frame ones, dropping some. The data contain some 97,000 clones, 75% to 95% of them singletons. Note on this clone: The target antigen is unknown. At one end the junction does not follow the germline gene, possibly because of a read error.

Sequenced: CD4+ T cells sorted from blood. The source of this sequence is a human donor in good health. V gene TRBV7-3 combines with J gene TRBJ2-3, with D possibly TRBD1 on 5 matching bases. In DNA form, the CDR3 reads TGTGCCAGCAGCCGGTTCATCCCTTCGGGCACAGGTACGCAGTATTTT. This translates into CASSRFIPSGTGTQYF.